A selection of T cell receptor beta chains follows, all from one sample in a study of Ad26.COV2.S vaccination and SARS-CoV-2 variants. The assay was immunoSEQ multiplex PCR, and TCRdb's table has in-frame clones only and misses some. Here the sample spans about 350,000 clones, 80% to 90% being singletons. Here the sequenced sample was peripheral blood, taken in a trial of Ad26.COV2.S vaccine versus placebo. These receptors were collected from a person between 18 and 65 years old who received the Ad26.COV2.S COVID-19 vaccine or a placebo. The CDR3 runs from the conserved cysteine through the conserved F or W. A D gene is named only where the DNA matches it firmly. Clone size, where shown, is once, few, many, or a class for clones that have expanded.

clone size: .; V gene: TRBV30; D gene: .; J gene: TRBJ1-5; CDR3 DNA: TGTGCCTGGAGTGTAGGACTATCGGGGTCTCAGCCCCAGCATTTT; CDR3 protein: CAWSVGLSGSQPQHF
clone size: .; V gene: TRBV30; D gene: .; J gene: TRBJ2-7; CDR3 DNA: TGTGCCTGGAGTCTCGGGGATTATGACCACGAGCAGTACTTC; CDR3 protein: CAWSLGDYDHEQYF
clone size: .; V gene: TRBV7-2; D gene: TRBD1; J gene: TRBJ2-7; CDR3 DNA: TGTGCCACAGGACAGGGCTTGTATGAGCAGTACTTC; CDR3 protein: CATGQGLYEQYF
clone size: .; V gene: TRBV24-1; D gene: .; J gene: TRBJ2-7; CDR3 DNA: TGTGCCACCAGTGATTCCGGAGGAAAGTACGAGCAGTACTTC; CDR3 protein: CATSDSGGKYEQYF
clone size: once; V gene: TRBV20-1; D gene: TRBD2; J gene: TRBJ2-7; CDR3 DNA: TGCAGTGCGCGGACTAGCGGGGAGCAGTACTTC; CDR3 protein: CSARTSGEQYF
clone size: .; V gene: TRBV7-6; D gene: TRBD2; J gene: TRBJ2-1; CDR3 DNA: TGTGCCAGCAGCTCACTGGACGGGGGGGGTAACAATGAGCAGTTCTTC; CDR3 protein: CASSSLDGGGNNEQFF
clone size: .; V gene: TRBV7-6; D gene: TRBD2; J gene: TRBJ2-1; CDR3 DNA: TGTGCCAGCAGCTTAGACCCCTCCAGCGGGGGGGCCTATGAGCAGTTCTTC; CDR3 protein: CASSLDPSSGGAYEQFF
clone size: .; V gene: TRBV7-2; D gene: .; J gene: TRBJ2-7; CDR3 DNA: TGTGCCAGCAGCTTAGTTGGAGGACAGAAATCCTACGAGCAGTACTTC; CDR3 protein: CASSLVGGQKSYEQYF
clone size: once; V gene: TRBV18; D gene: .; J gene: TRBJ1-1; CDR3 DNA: TGTGCCAGCTCACCGTCCAGGGAATTGAGGACTGAAGCTTTCTTT; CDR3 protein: CASSPSRELRTEAFF
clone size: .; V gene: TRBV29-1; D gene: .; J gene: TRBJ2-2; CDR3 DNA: TGCAGCGTCCCGGGGCAGGTTACCGGGGAGCTGTTTTTT; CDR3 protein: CSVPGQVTGELFF
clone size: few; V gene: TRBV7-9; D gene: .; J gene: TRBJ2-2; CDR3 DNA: TGTGCCAGCAGCGCACTAGGACAGAACACCGGGGAGCTGTTTTTT; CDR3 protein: CASSALGQNTGELFF
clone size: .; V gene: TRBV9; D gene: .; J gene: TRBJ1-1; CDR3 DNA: TGTGCCAGCAGCGTAAATCGCAGGGAAGCCCACACTGAAGCTTTCTTT; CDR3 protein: CASSVNRREAHTEAFF
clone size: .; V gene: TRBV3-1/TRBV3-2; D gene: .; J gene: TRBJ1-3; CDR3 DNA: TGTGCCAGCAGCCAAGGGGCTTCTGGAAACACCATATATTTT; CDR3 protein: CASSQGASGNTIYF
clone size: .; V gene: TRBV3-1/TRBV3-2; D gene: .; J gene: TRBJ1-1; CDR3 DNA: TGTGCCAGCAGCCAAGTCCTGAACACTGAAGCTTTCTTT; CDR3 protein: CASSQVLNTEAFF
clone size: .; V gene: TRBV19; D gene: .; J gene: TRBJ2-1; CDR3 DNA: TGTGCCAGTAGTATTCTGGGGCGGGATGAGCAGTTCTTC; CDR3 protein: CASSILGRDEQFF
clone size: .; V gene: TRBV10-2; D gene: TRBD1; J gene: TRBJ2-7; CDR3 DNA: TGCGCCAGCAGCCTGGGACAGGGGGCGGATTACTCCTACGAGCAGTACTTC; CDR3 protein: CASSLGQGADYSYEQYF
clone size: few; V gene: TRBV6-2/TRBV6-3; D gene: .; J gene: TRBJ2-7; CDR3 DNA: TGTGCCAGCAGTTACTCGTCTCGGGAGCAGTACTTC; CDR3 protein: CASSYSSREQYF
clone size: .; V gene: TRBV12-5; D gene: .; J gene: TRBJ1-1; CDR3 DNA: TGTGCTAGTGGTACACCCACAGGGACCGCGGACACTGAAGCTTTCTTT; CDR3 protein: CASGTPTGTADTEAFF
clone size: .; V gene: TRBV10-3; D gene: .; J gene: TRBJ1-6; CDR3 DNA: TGTGCCATCAGTGAGAGGGGGAGCTCCTATAATTCACCCCTCCACTTT; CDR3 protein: CAISERGSSYNSPLHF
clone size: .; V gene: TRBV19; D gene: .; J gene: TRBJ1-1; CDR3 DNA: TGTGCCAGTAGAACCTTAGGAGCGAACACTGAAGCTTTCTTT; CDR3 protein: CASRTLGANTEAFF
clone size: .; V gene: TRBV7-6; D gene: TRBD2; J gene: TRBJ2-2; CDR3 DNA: TGTGCCAGCAGCCGCATCCAGACTAGCGGGGGGACGAACACCGGGGAGCTGTTTTTT; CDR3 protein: CASSRIQTSGGTNTGELFF
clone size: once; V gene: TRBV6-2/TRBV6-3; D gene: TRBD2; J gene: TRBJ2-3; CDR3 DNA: TGTGCCAGCAGTTACTCCGGGACCCAAGCGGGGGGGTTTGTAGATACGCAGTATTTT; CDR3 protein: CASSYSGTQAGGFVDTQYF
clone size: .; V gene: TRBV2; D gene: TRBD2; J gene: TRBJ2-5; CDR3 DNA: TGTGCCAGCGGGCTAGCGGGGGTCCAAGAGACCCAGTACTTC; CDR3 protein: CASGLAGVQETQYF
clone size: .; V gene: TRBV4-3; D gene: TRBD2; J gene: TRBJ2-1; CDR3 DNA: TGCGCCAGCAGCCAACAACTAGCGGGAGGGTCGGGGCCGCAGTTCTTC; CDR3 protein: CASSQQLAGGSGPQFF
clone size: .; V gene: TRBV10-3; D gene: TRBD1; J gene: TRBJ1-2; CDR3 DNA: TGTGCCATCAGAGGAGGGACGACCGAAAATCGGGGAATGCAGGGGGCTAACTATGGCTACACCTTC; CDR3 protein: CAIRGGTTENRGMQGANYGYTF
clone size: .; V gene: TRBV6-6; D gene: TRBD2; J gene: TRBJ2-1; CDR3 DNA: TGTGCCAGCAGTCGACCGGGACTAGCGGATTCCTACAATGAGCAGTTCTTC; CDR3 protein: CASSRPGLADSYNEQFF
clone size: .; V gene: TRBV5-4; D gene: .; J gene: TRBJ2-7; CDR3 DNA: TGTGCCAGCAGTGGGGCCGGAAACGAGCAGTACTTC; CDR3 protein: CASSGAGNEQYF
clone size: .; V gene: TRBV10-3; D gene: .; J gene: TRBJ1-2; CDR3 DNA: TGTGCCATCAGTGAGGTCGGGGTGAGTGGCTACACCTTC; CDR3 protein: CAISEVGVSGYTF
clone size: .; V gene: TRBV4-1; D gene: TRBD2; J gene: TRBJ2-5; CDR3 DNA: TGCGCCAGCAGCCAAGCGTACGGGGGGATCCAAGAGACCCAGTACTTC; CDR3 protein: CASSQAYGGIQETQYF
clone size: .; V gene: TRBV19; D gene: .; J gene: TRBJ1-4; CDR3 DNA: TGTGCCAGTAGACCGACAGGATCTACTAATGAAAAACTGTTTTTT; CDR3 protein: CASRPTGSTNEKLFF
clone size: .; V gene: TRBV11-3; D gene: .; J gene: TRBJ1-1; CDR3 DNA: TGTGCCAGCAGCTTCGACCGAGACACTGAAGCTTTCTTT; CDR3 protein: CASSFDRDTEAFF
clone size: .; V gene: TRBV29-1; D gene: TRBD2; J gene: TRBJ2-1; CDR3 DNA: TGCAGCGTTGAAAAACGTCTAGCGGGACCAACGGGGGGTGAGCAGTTCTTC; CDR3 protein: CSVEKRLAGPTGGEQFF
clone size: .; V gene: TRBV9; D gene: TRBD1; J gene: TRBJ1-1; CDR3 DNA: TGTGCCAGCAGCGAGAGTACAGGACAGGGGTACACTGAAGCTTTCTTT; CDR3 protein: CASSESTGQGYTEAFF
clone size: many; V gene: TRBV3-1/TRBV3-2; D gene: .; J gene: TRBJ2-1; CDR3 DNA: TGTGCCAGCAGCCAGCCGGACCCTGCCAATGAGCAGTTCTTC; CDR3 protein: CASSQPDPANEQFF
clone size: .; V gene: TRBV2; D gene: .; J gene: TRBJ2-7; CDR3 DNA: TGTGCCAGCAGTGAATCTGGGGAGGTGGTCTGGGAGCAGTACTTC; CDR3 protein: CASSESGEVVWEQYF
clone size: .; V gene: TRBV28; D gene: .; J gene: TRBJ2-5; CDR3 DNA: TGTGCCAGCAGTTTTAGGGGGGCAGGACAAGAGACCCAGTACTTC; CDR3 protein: CASSFRGAGQETQYF
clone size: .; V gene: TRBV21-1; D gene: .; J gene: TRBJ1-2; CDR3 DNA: TGTGCCAGCACCCAGGGGTGTCAGAACTATGGCTACACCTTC; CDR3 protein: CASTQGCQNYGYTF
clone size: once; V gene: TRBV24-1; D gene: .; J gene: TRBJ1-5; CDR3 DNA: TGTGCCACCAGTGGTGTCCCCTCGGTCCAGCCCCAGCATTTT; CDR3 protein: CATSGVPSVQPQHF
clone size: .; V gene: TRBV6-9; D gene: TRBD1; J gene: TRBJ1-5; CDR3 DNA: TGTGCCAGCGGGACAGGAGGAACAGGGGTGATGGTAAACAGCAATCAGCCCCAGCATTTT; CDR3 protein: CASGTGGTGVMVNSNQPQHF
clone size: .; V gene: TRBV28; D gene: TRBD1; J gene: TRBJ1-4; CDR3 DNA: TGTGCCAGCAGTCAGGGGGCTTCTAATGAAAAACTGTTTTTT; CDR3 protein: CASSQGASNEKLFF
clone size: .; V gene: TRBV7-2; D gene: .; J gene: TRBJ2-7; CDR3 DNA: TGTGCCAGCAGCTTACATCTAGGTGGTGAGCAGTACTTC; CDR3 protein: CASSLHLGGEQYF
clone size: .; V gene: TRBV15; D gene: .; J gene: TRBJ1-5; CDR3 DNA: TGTGCCACCAGCAGAGATGGAACAGATGCTAGCAATCAGCCCCAGCATTTT; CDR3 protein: CATSRDGTDASNQPQHF
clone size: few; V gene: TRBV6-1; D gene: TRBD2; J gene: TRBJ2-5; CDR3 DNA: TGTGCCAGCAGTGAAGGCGGGACTAGCATGGAGACCCAGTACTTC; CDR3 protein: CASSEGGTSMETQYF
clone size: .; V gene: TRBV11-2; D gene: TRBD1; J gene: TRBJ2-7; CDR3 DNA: TGTGCCAGCAGACTCAACAGGGGCCCCTACGAGCAGTACTTC; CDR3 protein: CASRLNRGPYEQYF
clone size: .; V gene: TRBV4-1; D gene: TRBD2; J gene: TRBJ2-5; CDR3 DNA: TGCGCCAGCAGCCAAGATCGGACTAGCGGGAGTGGGGAGACCCAGTACTTC; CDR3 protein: CASSQDRTSGSGETQYF
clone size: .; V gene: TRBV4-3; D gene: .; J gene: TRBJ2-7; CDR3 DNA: TGCGCCAGCAGCCAGGGATTGGGTCGGGGGAGCTCCTACGAGCAGTACTTC; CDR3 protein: CASSQGLGRGSSYEQYF
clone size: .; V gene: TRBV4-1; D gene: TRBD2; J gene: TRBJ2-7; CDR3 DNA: TGCGCCAGCAGCCAAAGGCGGGGGGCCTCCTACGAGCAGTACTTC; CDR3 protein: CASSQRRGASYEQYF
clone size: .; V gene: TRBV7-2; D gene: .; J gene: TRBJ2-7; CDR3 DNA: TGTGCCAGCAGCTTCATCCCGGCCTGGAATGAGACCTACGAGCAGTACTTC; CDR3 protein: CASSFIPAWNETYEQYF
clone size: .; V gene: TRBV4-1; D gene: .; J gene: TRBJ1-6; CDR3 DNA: TGCGCCAGCAGCCAGGACACCTCCTATAATTCACCCCTCCACTTT; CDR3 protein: CASSQDTSYNSPLHF
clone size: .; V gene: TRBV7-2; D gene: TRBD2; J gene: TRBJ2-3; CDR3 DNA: TGTGCCAGCAGCCATAGCCTAGCGGGAGGAGGGGCAGATACGCAGTATTTT; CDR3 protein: CASSHSLAGGGADTQYF
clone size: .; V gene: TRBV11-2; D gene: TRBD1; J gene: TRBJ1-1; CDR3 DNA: TGTGCCAGCAGCTTCACCGGGACAGGGGGAACTGAAGCTTTCTTT; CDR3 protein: CASSFTGTGGTEAFF
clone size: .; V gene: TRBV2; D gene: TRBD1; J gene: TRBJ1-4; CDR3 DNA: TGTGCCAGCAGGGCGGCGACAGGGGTGGGTGAAAAACTGTTTTTT; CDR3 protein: CASRAATGVGEKLFF
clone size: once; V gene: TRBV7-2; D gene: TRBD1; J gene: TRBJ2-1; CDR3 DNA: TGTGCCAGCAGCTTCGACAGGGCCTACAATGAGCAGTTCTTC; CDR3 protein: CASSFDRAYNEQFF
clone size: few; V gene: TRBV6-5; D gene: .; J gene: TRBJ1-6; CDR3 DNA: TGTGCCAGCAGTTACTCGAGGCGGTCGGGTTCACCCCTCCACTTT; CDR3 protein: CASSYSRRSGSPLHF